This TCR beta chain emerged from a study of Graves' ophthalmopathy and Graves' hyperthyroidism (dated by TCRdb to the late 2010s). For the wider study: Peripheral blood was collected at initial diagnosis, prior to any treatment. TCR beta repertoire signatures were used to distinguish Graves' ophthalmopathy from Graves' hyperthyroidism and to predict progression to ophthalmopathy. In total, 135 blood samples were TCR-sequenced: approximately 42 ophthalmopathy, roughly 77 hyperthyroidism and some 17 hyperthyroidism-to-ophthalmopathy patients. To explore V-J signatures distinguishing ophthalmopathy from hyperthyroidism, a discovery set of around 97 patients (fewer than 45 ophthalmopathy, some 55 stable hyperthyroidism) was enrolled. The independent validation cohort included 18 hyperthyroidism patients plus 17 patients who later progressed from hyperthyroidism to ophthalmopathy. In roughly six hyperthyroidism patients, the T-cell repertoire of thyroid tissue was compared with the T-cell repertoire of blood. After sampling, hyperthyroidism patients received methimazole starting at 30 mg daily, and ophthalmopathy patients received high-dose intravenous methylprednisolone. The 85 to 100 discovery patients were divided at random into training and test sets in a 7:3 ratio.

TCR beta CDR3 regions were amplified from RNA transcripts for repertoire sequencing. The first round was an RT-PCR using HTBI primers with the Qiagen OneStep RT-PCR kit, and this first round was followed by a second-round multiplex PCR, then size selection and purification. Libraries were sequenced paired-end with 100 bp reads on an Illumina HiSeq2000. The original pipeline was this. SOAPnuke was used for read processing, and reads with adapters, uncalled bases, a mean Phred below 15, or no exact constant-primer or identifier match were discarded. High-quality paired reads were merged with COPE v1.2.5. Unique nucleotide sequences were defined as clonotypes and aligned to IMGT TRB V, D and J references using MiTCR v1.1. The analysis was limited to V-J combinations with a frequency above 0.0001, which together covered more than 98% of repertoires. For each V-J combination, a TCR clonal expansion and chaos score was defined as the ratio of F50 clonal expansion to chaos observed in the TCRdist matrix. Welch's t-statistics and random forest were used to reduce the features to approximately 13 V-J combinations, which were then used as input to a naive Bayes classifier. The similarity between thyroid and blood repertoires was quantified using the Morisita-Horn index. Through fastp at Q25 and MiXCR, TCRdb rebuilt clones from the public reads, retaining in-frame beta chains. Rows with a matching CDR3 protein are joined into one entry that keeps the most common DNA and genes. The V and J calls shown here were made by TCRdb, not taken from the authors' results. The sample table shows just over 600,000 distinct CDR3 sequences, and around a fifth are seen once. The biggest ten clones account for about 6.6% of the sample.

Hyperthyroidism was defined as stable when no progression to ophthalmopathy occurred within 18 months of follow-up. Hyperthyroidism patients were newly diagnosed, were aged 18 to 65 years, and had a disease duration under 2 months. Patients with other autoimmune diseases, uncontrolled infections, pregnancy or lactation were excluded from the study. Diagnosis relied on clinical symptoms, serum thyroxine, TRAb, thyroid ultrasound and orbital computed tomography. Using Ficoll-Paque density gradient centrifugation, PBMCs were isolated from about 9.2 ml of fresh peripheral blood. Total RNA was extracted with Trizol reagent and quality-checked on an Agilent 2100 Bioanalyzer. Trimming accounts for 6 bases at V and 7 bases at J, while the number of junction bases matched to no gene is 8. From cysteine to phenylalanine, the CDR3 is 14 amino acids long. Only the CDR3 DNA is retained, 42 bases long and in frame from the first base. The germline V gene gives CDR1 as MDHEN and CDR2 as SYDVKM.

Study-level results and caveats: In validation, the model predicted ophthalmopathy progression with about 71% sensitivity and roughly 72% specificity; some 13 predicted patients were CT-confirmed with GO in a median of about 6.1 months. In cross-validation, the 13-signature model distinguished ophthalmopathy from stable hyperthyroidism with about 88% sensitivity and just under 84% specificity, and in the test set the corresponding values were approximately 80% and 68%. Sample size was not predetermined statistically, and investigators were not blinded to group allocation. Most of the expanded thyroid clonotypes with a frequency above 0.001 were also detected in blood, and it was suggested that the thyroid immune response may be reflected by blood repertoires.

This clonotype was seen more than once but under ten times. Its antigen has not been determined. No base-level quality is on record; no much larger clone is a single base apart. This receptor was taken from a woman younger than 35 with stable Graves' hyperthyroidism. Some clones in this sample may be carry-over from other donors' samples. Donor details come from another sample of the same person, matched by shared clones. This receptor chain uses TRBV28 and TRBJ1-5, with 8 bases in between that match TRBD1. The sample taken for sequencing was peripheral blood. The CDR3: CASRAGAGGQPQHF. The nucleotides are TGTGCCAGCAGGGCCGGGGCAGGGGGCCAGCCCCAGCATTTT.